This T cell receptor (beta chain) originates from a study of shared clonotypes between healthy human individuals (TCRdb year 2020). In the study overall: The cohort included a few men and a couple of women between 18 and 49 years of age. Blood TCR repertoires of several healthy adults were deeply sequenced to estimate repertoire size and the extent of clonotype sharing between individuals. To increase sequencing depth and limit assay-specific biases, TCR repertoire library preparation and sequencing were carried out by different laboratories using diverse techniques. For each donor, CD4 naive and CD4 memory were each given three plates, CD8 naive was given two plates, and CD8 memory was given one plate. Each donor's leukapheresis produced roughly between roughly 0.85 and 9.5 billion PBMCs.

As to this clone: Its antigen target is currently unknown. No base qualities exist here, and no much larger clone lies one base off it.

Using the deep immunoSEQ assay, multiplex PCR amplified TCR CDR3 regions from genomic DNA. For each cell subset, the extracted genomic DNA was distributed evenly across all wells of several immunoSEQ 96-well plates, and each plate served as one replicate. For sorted subsets, each replicate PCR was loaded with approximately 0.2 ug genomic DNA, equivalent to 30,000 or so T cell genomes. Purified libraries were measured with a Qubit 3.0 fluorometer, size-checked on a Bioanalyzer 2100, and measured again with the KAPA Library Quantification kit. Every immunoSEQ 96-well plate was sequenced on a dedicated single-read 150-cycle Illumina NextSeq 550 flow cell. The paper's processing steps were these. The immunoSEQ output contained only junctional sequences without quality scores, so filtering could not match that applied to full-length reads. To assign V/J genes and CDR3, sequences were annotated using PyIR, a Python wrapper for IgBLAST v1.9, with IMGT germline references. Any read was removed if the V/J assignment was weak (E-value above 1e-6), the CDR3 was missing, or the read contained stop codons, out-of-frame junctions, or ambiguous translated residues. V3J clonotypes were defined as sequences sharing an identical inferred V gene, J gene, and CDR3 amino acid sequence. Percentage overlap between repertoires was computed as shared unique clonotypes divided by the size of the smaller repertoire. RTK rarefaction, the Chao1 estimator, and Recon v2.1 estimates of unobserved clonotypes were used to assess repertoire richness. Generation probabilities for all TCRbeta clonotypes obtained by the gDNA method from several donors were computed using OLGA. TCRdb's version of the immuneACCESS table is confined to in-frame rearrangements and falls short of the full clone set. An unresolved V gene accounts for under half of the shortfall where checked; the remainder is of unknown origin. V and J calls plus clone size are reproduced from that table; the DNA served to infer D and trimming. A total of about 2.1 million clones appear in this sample, approximately 92% of them only once. The ten largest clones represent 1.5% to 2% of the sample.

CD8 naive samples were CD45RO-negative cells positively selected for CCR7, giving a CD45RA+CCR7+ population that excluded TemRA cells. The donors were healthy, HIV-negative adults with no recently reported acute infections or vaccinations. Only Caucasian adults living in Nashville, Tennessee, USA were represented among the donors. Blood was obtained by leukapheresis, after which PBMCs were separated by Ficoll-Histopaque density gradient centrifugation and cryopreserved in liquid nitrogen vapor phase. Analytical flow cytometry was used to check the purity and quantity of each magnetically sorted T cell population. From each sorted fraction, genomic DNA was isolated and quantified by UV absorbance on a Nanodrop 2000c. Clipping removes 10 bases from V and 7 bases from J, with 3 as the unmatched junction base count. Taken from the germline V gene, the CDR1 and CDR2 loops are WSHSY and SAAADI. The CDR3 spans 11 residues, from the cysteine through the phenylalanine. Only CDR3 DNA remains: 33 bases, in frame from the first base.

Broader findings and caveats from the paper: Pairwise subsampling led to the expectation that sequencing depth would affect the degree of clonotype sharing among donors. Incomplete sequencing was indicated by rarefaction of sorted-subset datasets, despite the large sequencing depth. Sampling was restricted to blood, and TCR repertoires in tissue are likely to differ from TCR repertoires in blood. Higher generation probabilities were observed for clonotypes shared by all four sorted-subset donors than for non-shared clonotypes. Estimated clonotype richness was generally larger for naive than for memory subsets. Because the study included only a small number of donors, the genetic and exposure-history diversity represented was limited. When four donors were compared, the shared fraction of clonotypes was about 5.4% for naive CD4, roughly 3.4% for naive CD8, 2% to 2.5% for memory CD4, and under 0.5% for memory CD8.

The sample was naive CD8+ T cells from PBMCs. The sample's cell subset or site label, decoded: CD45RA+CCR7+. The source is a man between 18 and 35 years old in good health. Some clones in this sample may be carry-over from other donors' samples. The chain links TRBV10-2 with TRBJ2-1, and TRBD1 aligns with 8 junction nucleotides. The CDR3 amino acid sequence is: CAIRQGNEQFF. The nucleotide sequence reads as follows: TGCGCCATCCGACAGGGGAATGAGCAGTTCTTC.